Listed here are 9 T cell receptor beta chains from one sample, sequenced in a study of radiotherapy plus CTLA-4 blockade in lung cancer. The table came from immunoSEQ multiplex PCR; TCRdb's copy has only in-frame clones and leaves some out. Found here are 80,000 to 100,000 clones, around 74% of them singletons; the top ten hold 2.5% to 3%. The sample in question was peripheral blood, obtained from a patient treated with radiotherapy plus ipilimumab. The receptors stem from a human donor with non-small cell lung cancer who had a partial response to radiotherapy plus ipilimumab. Some clones in this sample may be carry-over from other donors' samples.

This clone was seen once. J is TRBJ2-3 and V is TRBV5-1, with 10 bases identical to TRBD2. The CDR3 is 19 amino acids. Per germline, CDR1 SGHRS and CDR2 YFSETQ. Trimming removed 1 base from V and 1 base from J; junction bases left unmatched: 12. CDR3 coding DNA: TGCGCCAGCAGCTTGCTGCTCAGCGGGGGGGCGCTGGGCACAGATACGCAGTATTTT. It yields the protein CASSLLLSGGALGTDTQYF.

This clone turned up a few times. The J gene is TRBJ1-2, the V gene TRBV6-6; 12 bases match TRBD1. Trimming removed 0 bases from V and 8 bases from J; junction bases left unmatched: 7. The CDR3 is 16 residues long. The germline CDR1 and CDR2 sequences are MNHNY and SVGAGI (reference sequence). CDR3 protein: CASSYSGTGGSDGYTF. The CDR3 DNA reads as TGTGCCAGCAGTTACTCGGGGACAGGGGGCAGTGACGGCTACACCTTC.

The chain is built from TRBV5-1 and TRBJ2-7; 7 bases fit TRBD1. The V and J ends lost 4 bases and 3 bases, in that order; junction bases with no gene match: 7. CDR3 length equals 14 residues. Germline lookup yields CDR1 SGHRS and CDR2 YFSETQ. CDR3 DNA: TGCGCCAGCAGCCTTAACAGGGGTGACTACGAGCAGTACTTC. Amino acid sequence: CASSLNRGDYEQYF.

The chain couples TRBV11-2 to TRBJ2-2; D perhaps matches TRBD2 (5 bases). The CDR3 runs 13 residues. Looked up from germline, CDR1 is SGHAT and CDR2 is FQNNGV. Trimming took 4 bases from V and 5 from J, leaving 8 bases between them. CDR3 nucleotides: TGTGCCAGCAGCTGGGAGAGGACCGGGGAGCTGTTTTTT. This gives the protein CASSWERTGELFF.

The V gene is TRBV7-2, the J gene TRBJ2-5; TRBD2 matches at 10 bases. The germline CDR1 and CDR2 sequences are SGHTA and FQGNSA. Trimming took 5 bases from V and 2 from J; bases not matched to a gene: 5. There are 15 residues in the CDR3. The CDR3 coding sequence is TGTGCCAGCAGCACCCTAGCGGGGGCACAAGAGACCCAGTACTTC. Protein sequence: CASSTLAGAQETQYF. The full variable domain, its missing parts supplied by reference TRBV7-2 and TRBJ2-5, is GAGVSQSPSNKVTEKGKDVELRCDPISGHTALYWYRQSLGQGLEFLIYFQGNSAPDKSGLPSDRFSAERTGGSVSTLTIQRTQQEDSAVYLCASSTLAGAQETQYFGPGTRLLVL.

The chain couples TRBV7-9 to TRBJ2-3; D uncertain. The germline CDR1 and CDR2 sequences are SEHNR and FQNEAQ (reference sequence). V was cut by 2 bases and J by 1 base, with 13 bases left in between. This CDR3 has 16 residues. CDR3 residues: CASSLTIAGGTDTQYF. The CDR3 bases are TGTGCCAGCAGCTTAACCATAGCTGGAGGCACAGATACGCAGTATTTT. Based on the CDR3 plus reference TRBV7-9 and TRBJ2-3, the full variable domain is DTGVSQNPRHKITKRGQNVTFRCDPISEHNRLYWYRQTLGQGPEFLTYFQNEAQLEKSRLLSDRFSAERPKGSFSTLEIQRTEQGDSAMYLCASSLTIAGGTDTQYFGPGTRLTVL.

The chain carries TRBV11-3 and TRBJ2-7, with D possibly being TRBD2 (6 bases). The CDR3 is made up of 12 amino acids. Trimming took 3 bases from V and 5 from J, leaving 8 bases between them. Germline V gene lookup returns CDR1 SGHNT and CDR2 YENEEA. The DNA of the CDR3 is TGTGCCAGCAGCTTTGGGGGGAACGAGCAGTACTTC. Protein sequence: CASSFGGNEQYF.

The genes are TRBV7-3 and TRBJ2-3; D is uncertain. The CDR3 spans 13 residues. Germline lookup yields CDR1 SGHTA and CDR2 FQGTGA. Trimming removed 5 bases at V and 3 bases at J, with 9 bases between. CDR3 protein: CASSRGTTDTQYF. CDR3 in DNA: TGTGCCAGCAGCCGCGGAACAACAGATACGCAGTATTTT.

The gene calls are TRBV4-3 and TRBJ1-4; D possibly corresponds to TRBD1 (5 bases). The CDR3 covers 15 residues. The ends were cut back, 0 bases at V and 5 bases at J, with 10 bases in the middle. The germline gives CDR1 LGHNA, CDR2 YSLEER. The CDR3, as DNA: TGCGCCAGCAGCCAAGATAAGGCAGGGAATGAAAAACTGTTTTTT. Its translation: CASSQDKAGNEKLFF.